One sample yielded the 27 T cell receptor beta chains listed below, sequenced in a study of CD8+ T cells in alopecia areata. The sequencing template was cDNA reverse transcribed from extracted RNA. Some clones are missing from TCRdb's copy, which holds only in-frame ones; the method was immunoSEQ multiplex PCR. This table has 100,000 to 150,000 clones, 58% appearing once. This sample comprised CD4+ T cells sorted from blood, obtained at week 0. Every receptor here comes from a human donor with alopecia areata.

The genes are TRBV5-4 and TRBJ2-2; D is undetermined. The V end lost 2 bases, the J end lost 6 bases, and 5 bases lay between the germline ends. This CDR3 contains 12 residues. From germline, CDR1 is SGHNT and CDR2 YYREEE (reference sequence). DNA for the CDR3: TGTGCCAGCAGCTTAGTACCCGGGGAGCTGTTTTTT. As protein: CASSLVPGELFF.

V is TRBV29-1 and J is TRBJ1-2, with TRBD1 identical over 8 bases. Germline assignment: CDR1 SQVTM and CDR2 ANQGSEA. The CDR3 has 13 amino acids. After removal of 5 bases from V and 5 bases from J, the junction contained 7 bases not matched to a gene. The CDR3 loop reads CSVKQGASYGYTF. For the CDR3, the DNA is TGCAGCGTTAAGCAGGGGGCATCGTATGGCTACACCTTC. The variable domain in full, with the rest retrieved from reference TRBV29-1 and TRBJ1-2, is SAVISQKPSRDICQRGTSLTIQCQVDSQVTMMFWYRQQPGQSLTLIATANQGSEATYESGFVIDKFPISRPNLTFSTLTVSNMSPEDSSIYLCSVKQGASYGYTFGSGTRLTVV.

The CDR3 nucleotides are TGCGCCAGGACCTCTTGGGGGCCGATCCATCGCGGCTACACCTTC. As protein: CARTSWGPIHRGYTF. The chain links TRBV23-1 to TRBJ1-2; D is possibly TRBD1 (6 bases). TRBV23-1 is treated as an ORF (open reading frame) with a function not yet certain. The length of the CDR3 is 15 residues. V was cut by 9 bases and J by 8 bases, with 25 bases left in between.

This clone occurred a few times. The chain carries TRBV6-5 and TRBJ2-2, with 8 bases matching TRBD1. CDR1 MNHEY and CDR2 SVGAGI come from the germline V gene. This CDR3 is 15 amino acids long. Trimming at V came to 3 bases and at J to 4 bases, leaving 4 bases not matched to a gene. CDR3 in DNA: TGTGCCAGCAGTTATCGGGACAGGCTCACCGGGGAGCTGTTTTTT. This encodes CASSYRDRLTGELFF.

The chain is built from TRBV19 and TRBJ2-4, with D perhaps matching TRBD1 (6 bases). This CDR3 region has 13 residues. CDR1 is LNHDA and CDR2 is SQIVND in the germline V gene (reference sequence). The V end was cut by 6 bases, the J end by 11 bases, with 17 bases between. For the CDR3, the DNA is TGTGCCAGTAGGCGGCCAGGACAGTACCTTCAGTACTTC. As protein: CASRRPGQYLQYF. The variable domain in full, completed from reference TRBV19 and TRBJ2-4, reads DGGITQSPKYLFRKEGQNVTLSCEQNLNHDAMYWYRQDPGQGLRLIYYSQIVNDFQKGDIAEGYSVSREKKESFPLTVTSAQKNPTAFYLCASRRPGQYLQYFGAGTRLSVL.

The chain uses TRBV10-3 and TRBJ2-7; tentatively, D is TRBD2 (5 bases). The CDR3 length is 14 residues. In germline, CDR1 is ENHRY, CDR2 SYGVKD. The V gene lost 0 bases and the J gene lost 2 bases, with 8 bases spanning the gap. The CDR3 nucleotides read TGTGCCATCAGTGAGTCCCGGGGTACCTACGAGCAGTACTTC. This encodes CAISESRGTYEQYF.

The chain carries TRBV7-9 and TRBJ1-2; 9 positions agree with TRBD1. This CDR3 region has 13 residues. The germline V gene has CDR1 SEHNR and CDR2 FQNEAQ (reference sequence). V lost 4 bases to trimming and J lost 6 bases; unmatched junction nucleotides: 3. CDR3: CASSWDREDGYTF. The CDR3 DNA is TGTGCCAGCAGCTGGGACAGGGAAGATGGCTACACCTTC.

As DNA, the CDR3 is TGCGCCAGCAGCCAGTCTTCGACAGTCTACGAGCAGTACTTC. Translated, it gives CASSQSSTVYEQYF. The gene calls are TRBV4-1 and TRBJ2-7; D might be TRBD1 (5 bases). The V gene's germline CDR1 is MGHRA and CDR2 YSYEKL. V gave up 3 bases and J gave up 3 bases, with 12 bases separating them. The CDR3 is 14 residues long.

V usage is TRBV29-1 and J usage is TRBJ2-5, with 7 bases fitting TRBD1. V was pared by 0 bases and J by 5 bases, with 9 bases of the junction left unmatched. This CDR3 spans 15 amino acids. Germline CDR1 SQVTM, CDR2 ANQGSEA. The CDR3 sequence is CSVEDPRGGGETQYF. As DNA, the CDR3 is TGCAGCGTTGAAGACCCCAGAGGGGGCGGGGAGACCCAGTACTTC. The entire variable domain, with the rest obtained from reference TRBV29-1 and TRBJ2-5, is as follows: SAVISQKPSRDICQRGTSLTIQCQVDSQVTMMFWYRQQPGQSLTLIATANQGSEATYESGFVIDKFPISRPNLTFSTLTVSNMSPEDSSIYLCSVEDPRGGGETQYFGPGTRLLVL.

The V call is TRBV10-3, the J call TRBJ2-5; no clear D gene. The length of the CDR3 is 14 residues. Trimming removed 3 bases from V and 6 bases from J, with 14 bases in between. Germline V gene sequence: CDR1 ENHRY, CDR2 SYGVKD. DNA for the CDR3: TGTGCCATCAGTGAAATAACCGCCGGACAGACCCAGTACTTC. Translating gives CAISEITAGQTQYF.

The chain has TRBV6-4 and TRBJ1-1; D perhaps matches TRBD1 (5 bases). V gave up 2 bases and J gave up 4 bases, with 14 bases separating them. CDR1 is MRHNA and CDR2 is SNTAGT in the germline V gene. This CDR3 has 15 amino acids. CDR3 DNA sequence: TGTGCCAGCAGTGACCAGCCGGGAGGGGTCACTGAAGCTTTCTTT. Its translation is CASSDQPGGVTEAFF.

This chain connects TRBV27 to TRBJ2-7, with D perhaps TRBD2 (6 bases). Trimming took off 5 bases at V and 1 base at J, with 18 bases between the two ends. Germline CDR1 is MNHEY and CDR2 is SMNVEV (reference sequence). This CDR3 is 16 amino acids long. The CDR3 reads CASSPRRIAGSYEQYF. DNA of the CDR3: TGTGCCAGCAGTCCCCGGAGGATCGCGGGGTCCTACGAGCAGTACTTC.

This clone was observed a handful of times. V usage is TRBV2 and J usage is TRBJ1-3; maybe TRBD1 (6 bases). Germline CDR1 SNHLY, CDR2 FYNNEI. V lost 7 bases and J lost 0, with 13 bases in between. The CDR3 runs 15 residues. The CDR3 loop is CASNRDIISGNTIYF. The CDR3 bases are TGTGCCAGCAATAGGGACATTATCTCTGGAAACACCATATATTTT.

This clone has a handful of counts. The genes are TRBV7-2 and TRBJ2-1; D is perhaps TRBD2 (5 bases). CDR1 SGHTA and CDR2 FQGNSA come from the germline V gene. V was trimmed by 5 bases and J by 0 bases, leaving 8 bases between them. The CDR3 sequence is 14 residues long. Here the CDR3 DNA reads TGTGCCAGCAGCGTGGACTTCTCCTACAATGAGCAGTTCTTC. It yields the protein CASSVDFSYNEQFF.

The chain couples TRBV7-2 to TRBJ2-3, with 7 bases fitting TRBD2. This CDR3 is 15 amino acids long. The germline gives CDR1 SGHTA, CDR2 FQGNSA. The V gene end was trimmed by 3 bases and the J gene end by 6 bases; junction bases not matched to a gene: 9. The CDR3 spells CASSFVSSGGDTQYF. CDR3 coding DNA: TGTGCCAGCAGCTTCGTTTCTAGCGGCGGGGATACGCAGTATTTT.

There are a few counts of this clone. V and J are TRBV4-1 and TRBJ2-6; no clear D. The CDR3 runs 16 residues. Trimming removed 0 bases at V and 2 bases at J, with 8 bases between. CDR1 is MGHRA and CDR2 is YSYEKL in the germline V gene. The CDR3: CASSQDPSAGANVLTF. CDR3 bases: TGCGCCAGCAGCCAAGATCCGTCCGCTGGGGCCAACGTCCTGACTTTC.

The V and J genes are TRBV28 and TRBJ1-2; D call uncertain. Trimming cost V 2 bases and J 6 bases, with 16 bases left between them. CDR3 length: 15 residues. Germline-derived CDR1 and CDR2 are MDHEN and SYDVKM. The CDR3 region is CASSLDSARSNGYTF. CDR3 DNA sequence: TGTGCCAGCAGTTTAGACTCCGCCCGAAGCAATGGCTACACCTTC.

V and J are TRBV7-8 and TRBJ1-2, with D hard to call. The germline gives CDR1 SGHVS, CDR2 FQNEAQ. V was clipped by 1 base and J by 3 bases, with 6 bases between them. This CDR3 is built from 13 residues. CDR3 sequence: CASSLVWDYGYTF. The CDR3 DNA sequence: TGTGCCAGCAGCTTAGTTTGGGACTATGGCTACACCTTC.

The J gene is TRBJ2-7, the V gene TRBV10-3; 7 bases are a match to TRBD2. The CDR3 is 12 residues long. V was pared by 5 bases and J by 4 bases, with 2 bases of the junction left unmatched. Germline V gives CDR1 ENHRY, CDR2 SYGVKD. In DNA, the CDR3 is TGTGCCATCAGTACTAGCGCGTACGAGCAGTACTTC. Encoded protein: CAISTSAYEQYF.

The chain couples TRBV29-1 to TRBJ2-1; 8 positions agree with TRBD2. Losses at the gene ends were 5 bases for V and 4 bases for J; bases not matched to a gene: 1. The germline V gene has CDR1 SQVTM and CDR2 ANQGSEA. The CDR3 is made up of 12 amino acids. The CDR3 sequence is CSVRGGYNEQFF. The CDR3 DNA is TGCAGCGTTCGGGGGGGGTACAATGAGCAGTTCTTC.

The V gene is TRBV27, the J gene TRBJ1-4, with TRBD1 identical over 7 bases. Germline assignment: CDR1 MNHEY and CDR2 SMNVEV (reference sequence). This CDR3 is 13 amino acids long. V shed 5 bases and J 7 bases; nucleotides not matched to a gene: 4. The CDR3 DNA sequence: TGTGCCAGCAGTCTTTACAGGGGTGAAAAACTGTTTTTT. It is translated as CASSLYRGEKLFF.

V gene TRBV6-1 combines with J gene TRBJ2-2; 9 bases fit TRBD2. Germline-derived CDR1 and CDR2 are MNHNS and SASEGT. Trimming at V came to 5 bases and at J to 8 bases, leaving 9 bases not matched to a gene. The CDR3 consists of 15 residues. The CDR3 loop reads CASSTQSLAGGELFF. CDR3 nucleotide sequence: TGTGCCAGCAGTACCCAGTCCCTAGCGGGGGGGGAGCTGTTTTTT.

The CDR3 sequence: CATSTRPEKLFF. DNA for the CDR3: TGTGCCACCAGCACCCGACCCGAAAAACTGTTTTTT. This chain joins TRBV15 and TRBJ1-4; the D is unclear. V shed 4 bases and J shed 8 bases, with 8 bases lying between them. This CDR3 comprises 12 residues. Germline assignment: CDR1 LNHNV and CDR2 YYDKDF (reference sequence).

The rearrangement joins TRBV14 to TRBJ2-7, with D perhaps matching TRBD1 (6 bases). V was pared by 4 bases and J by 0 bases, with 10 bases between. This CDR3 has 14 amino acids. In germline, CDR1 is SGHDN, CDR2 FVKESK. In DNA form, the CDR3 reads TGTGCCAGCAGCCCGACAGGAGTCTCCTACGAGCAGTACTTC. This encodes CASSPTGVSYEQYF.

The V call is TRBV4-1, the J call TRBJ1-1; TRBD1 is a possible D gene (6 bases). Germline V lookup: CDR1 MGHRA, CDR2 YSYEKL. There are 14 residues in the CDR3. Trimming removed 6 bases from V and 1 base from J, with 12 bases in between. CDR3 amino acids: CASRGTLKNTEAFF. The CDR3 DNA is TGCGCCAGCAGGGGGACACTTAAGAACACTGAAGCTTTCTTT.

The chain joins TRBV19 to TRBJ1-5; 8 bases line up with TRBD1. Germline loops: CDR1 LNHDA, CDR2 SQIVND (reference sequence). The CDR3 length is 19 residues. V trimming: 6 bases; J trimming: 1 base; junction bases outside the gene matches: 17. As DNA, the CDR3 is TGTGCCAGTAGCAAACTTACAGGGGGTACCGCGGGGAGCAATCAGCCCCAGCATTTT. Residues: CASSKLTGGTAGSNQPQHF.

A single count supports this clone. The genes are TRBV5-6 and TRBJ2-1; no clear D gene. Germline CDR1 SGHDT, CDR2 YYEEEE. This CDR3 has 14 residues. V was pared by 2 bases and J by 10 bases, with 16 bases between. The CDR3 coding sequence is TGTGCCAGCAGCTTTTTGCAGGTGATAGGCGAGCAGTTCTTC. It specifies CASSFLQVIGEQFF.